What follows describes a single T cell receptor beta chain. Its target is not known. Noted treatment: approximately 10-day PBMC culture with coronavirus spike peptide pools or control peptides (ViraFEST assay). Fresh medium (containing IL-2) replaced half the medium on days 3 and 7. The Oncomine TCR Beta short-read assay was applied to DNA of cultured CD4+ T cells. MiXCR, applied by TCRdb to the PCR reads, yields one record per CDR3 protein. The profile shows tens of thousands of distinct CDR3 sequences, almost 50% of them singletons. Germline values: CDR1 SGHRS, CDR2 YFSETQ. The CDR3 is 15 residues long. J lost 3 bases, V lost 1 base, and 6 bases had no gene match. This entry comes from a study of vaccination and CD4 T cells after COVID-19.

The material sequenced was CD4+ T cells from blood, cultured in vitro. The genes are TRBV5-1 and TRBJ2-7; 8 bases fit TRBD2. The clonotype originates from a human donor who had recovered from COVID-19. Here the CDR3 reads CASSLLAGPVYEQYF. CDR3 in DNA: TGCGCCAGCAGCTTGCTAGCGGGTCCTGTCTACGAGCAGTACTTC.